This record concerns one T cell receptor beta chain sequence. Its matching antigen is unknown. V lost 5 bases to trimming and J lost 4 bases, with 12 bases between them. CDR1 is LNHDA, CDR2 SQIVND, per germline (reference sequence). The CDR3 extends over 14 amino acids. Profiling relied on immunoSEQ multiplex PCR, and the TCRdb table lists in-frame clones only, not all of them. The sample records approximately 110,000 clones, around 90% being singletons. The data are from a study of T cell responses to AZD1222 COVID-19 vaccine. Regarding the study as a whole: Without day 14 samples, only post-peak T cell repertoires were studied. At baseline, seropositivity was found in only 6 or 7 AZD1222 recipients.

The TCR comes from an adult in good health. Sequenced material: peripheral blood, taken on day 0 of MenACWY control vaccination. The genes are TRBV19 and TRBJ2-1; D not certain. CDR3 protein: CASSPRVGYNEQFF. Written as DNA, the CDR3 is TGTGCCAGTAGTCCCCGGGTTGGATACAATGAGCAGTTCTTC.